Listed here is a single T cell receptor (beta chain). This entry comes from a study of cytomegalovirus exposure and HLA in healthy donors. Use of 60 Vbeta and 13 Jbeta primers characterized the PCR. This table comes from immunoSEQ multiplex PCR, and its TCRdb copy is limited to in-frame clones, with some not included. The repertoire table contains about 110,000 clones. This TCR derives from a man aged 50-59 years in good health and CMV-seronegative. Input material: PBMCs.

This chain's CDR3 is CASSVEGQGYYGYTF. The DNA for the CDR3 is TGTGCCAGCAGCGTAGAGGGACAGGGATACTATGGCTACACCTTC. This sequence joins TRBV9 and TRBJ1-2; 9 bases fit TRBD1. From germline, CDR1 is SGDLS and CDR2 YYNGEE. The CDR3 totals 15 residues. V dropped 0 bases and J dropped 3; count of bases not matched to a gene: 3.